The sequence of this TCR beta chain was determined in a study of shared clonotypes between healthy human individuals. Method: immunoSEQ multiplex PCR; TCRdb's copy keeps in-frame clones and lacks some. There are more than 500,000 clones in the sample; about 96% occur only once, and around 0.067% lies in the top ten. The V gene's germline CDR1 is SQVTM and CDR2 ANQGSEA. V lost 0 bases to trimming and J lost 2 bases, with 10 bases between them. This CDR3 has 14 residues. What was sequenced was naive CD4+ T cells sorted from blood. Subset given: CD45RA+ positively selected. The rearrangement uses TRBV29-1 and TRBJ2-5, with D possibly TRBD2 on 6 matching bases. This TCR came from a woman in her thirties in good health. The CDR3 DNA follows: TGCAGCGTTGAAGACCGGGACTTTCAAGAGACCCAGTACTTC. Its translation: CSVEDRDFQETQYF. Combining the CDR3 with reference TRBV29-1 and TRBJ2-5 gives the whole variable domain SAVISQKPSRDICQRGTSLTIQCQVDSQVTMMFWYRQQPGQSLTLIATANQGSEATYESGFVIDKFPISRPNLTFSTLTVSNMSPEDSSIYLCSVEDRDFQETQYFGPGTRLLVL.